These 27 T cell receptor beta chains were all obtained from the same sample, sequenced in a study of CD8+ T cells in alopecia areata. After isolation, RNA underwent reverse transcription to generate cDNA as the sequencing template. TCRdb keeps only in-frame clones here, not all; method: immunoSEQ multiplex PCR. The data show around 290,000 clones, 58% seen once. Specified treatment: oral pan-JAK inhibitor, 5-10 mg twice daily. Sequenced material: CD4+ T cells sorted from blood, taken at week 24, from a patient treated with tofacitinib. The receptors were sampled from a human donor with alopecia areata.

This clone was picked up many times. The rearrangement links TRBV7-2 to TRBJ2-1; 8 bases match TRBD1. Germline CDR1 reads SGHTA; CDR2 reads FQGNSA. CDR3 size: 15 residues. Trimming took 4 bases from V and 8 from J; bases not matched to a gene: 10. The CDR3: CASSSLGNRGDEQFF. CDR3 bases: TGTGCCAGCAGCTCTCTCGGGAACAGGGGGGATGAGCAGTTCTTC.

The chain links TRBV30 to TRBJ2-7, with D possibly matching TRBD1 (5 bases). Germline CDR1 reads GTSNPN; CDR2 reads SVGIG (reference sequence). Trimming left V 2 bases short and J 0 bases short, with 11 bases between. The CDR3 sequence is 14 residues long. CDR3 loop: CAWSQGGSSYEQYF. In DNA form, the CDR3 reads TGTGCCTGGAGTCAGGGCGGCAGCTCCTACGAGCAGTACTTC.

This clone was counted many times. The chain carries TRBV28 and TRBJ2-1, with a weak D call TRBD1 (6 bases). The CDR3 runs 13 residues. CDR1 is MDHEN and CDR2 is SYDVKM in the germline V gene. V dropped 6 bases and J dropped 8 bases, with 14 bases sitting between them. The CDR3 protein is CASRQTGWHEQFF. CDR3 nucleotides: TGTGCCAGCAGACAAACAGGGTGGCATGAGCAGTTCTTC.

The rearrangement links TRBV7-2 to TRBJ2-5; unclear D gene. V shed 5 bases and J shed 1 base, with 8 bases lying between them. In germline, CDR1 is SGHTA, CDR2 FQGNSA. The CDR3 sequence is 13 residues long. DNA of the CDR3: TGTGCCAGCAGCGCCAGCCCCCAAGAGACCCAGTACTTC. It specifies CASSASPQETQYF.

As concerns this clone: The junction and the germline gene differ at one end; a read error may be behind it. This chain uses TRBV7-7 with TRBJ2-5; tentative D call: TRBD1 (6 bases). Per germline, CDR1 SSHAT and CDR2 FNYEAQ (reference sequence). This CDR3 comprises 12 residues. The CDR3 sequence: CASSPDRETQYF. The DNA of the CDR3 is TGTGCTAGCAGCCCGGACAGAGAGACCCAGTACTTC.

This chain links TRBV7-2 with TRBJ1-2; 9 bases fit TRBD1. This CDR3 is 15 amino acids long. V lost 9 bases and J lost 8; bases outside the gene matches: 16. The germline CDR1 and CDR2 sequences are SGHTA and FQGNSA. CDR3 amino acids: CASPTTTGGFGGYTF. CDR3 bases: TGTGCCAGTCCAACCACGACAGGGGGTTTTGGCGGCTACACCTTC.

V usage is TRBV29-1 and J usage is TRBJ2-3; 8 bases are a match to TRBD2. Germline-derived CDR1 and CDR2 are SQVTM and ANQGSEA. The CDR3 is 15 residues long. With 7 bases clipped from V and 1 base from J, the junction kept 10 bases outside the gene matches. The CDR3 loop is CSANRGGPRTDTQYF. The DNA of the CDR3 is TGCAGCGCCAATCGGGGGGGGCCGCGCACAGATACGCAGTATTTT.

Only a few counts were recorded for this clone. This chain joins TRBV5-1 and TRBJ1-6; D unclear. V was clipped by 4 bases and J by 0 bases, with 5 bases between them. This CDR3 contains 14 residues. The germline V gene encodes CDR1 SGHRS and CDR2 YFSETQ. CDR3 bases: TGCGCCAGCAGCCGCGGCTCCTATAATTCACCCCTCCACTTT. It translates to CASSRGSYNSPLHF.

This clone was recorded a few times. The chain couples TRBV19 to TRBJ1-4; D might be TRBD1 (6 bases). The CDR3 runs 13 residues. Deletions cut 9 bases from V and 6 bases from J, with 14 bases between. Germline lookup yields CDR1 LNHDA and CDR2 SQIVND (reference sequence). The CDR3 here is CASSEQGDEKLFF. Here the CDR3 DNA reads TGTGCCAGCAGCGAACAGGGAGATGAAAAACTGTTTTTT. The full variable domain, in which reference TRBV19 and TRBJ1-4 provide the parts outside the CDR3, is DGGITQSPKYLFRKEGQNVTLSCEQNLNHDAMYWYRQDPGQGLRLIYYSQIVNDFQKGDIAEGYSVSREKKESFPLTVTSAQKNPTAFYLCASSEQGDEKLFFGSGTQLSVL.

The rearrangement joins TRBV7-2 to TRBJ2-2; no firm D call. From germline, CDR1 is SGHTA and CDR2 FQGNSA. The CDR3 is made up of 13 amino acids. The V and J ends lost 8 bases and 3 bases respectively, with 10 bases between them. The CDR3 sequence is CASYPHHTGELFF. The DNA of the CDR3 is TGTGCCAGCTACCCCCATCACACCGGGGAGCTGTTTTTT.

A few counts support this clone. The CDR3, as DNA: TGTGCCAGCAGGACGGGACTAGCGGCCACAGATACGCAGTATTTT. Translation gives CASRTGLAATDTQYF. The chain joins TRBV7-8 to TRBJ2-3; TRBD2 agrees at 11 bases. The length of the CDR3 is 15 residues. CDR1 is SGHVS and CDR2 is FQNEAQ in the germline V gene. V trimming: 6 bases; J trimming: 2 bases; junction bases outside the gene matches: 4.

The chain employs TRBV27 and TRBJ2-5, with D hard to call. CDR3 length equals 15 residues. V lost 5 bases to trimming and J lost 2 bases, with 15 bases between them. Germline lookup yields CDR1 MNHEY and CDR2 SMNVEV (reference sequence). The CDR3 sequence: CASSRTEPSQETQYF. CDR3 DNA sequence: TGTGCCAGCAGTAGAACAGAACCCTCACAAGAGACCCAGTACTTC.

The chain uses TRBV27 and TRBJ2-5; no clear D. Per germline, CDR1 MNHEY and CDR2 SMNVEV (reference sequence). The CDR3 consists of 10 residues. Trimming took off 7 bases at V and 5 bases at J, with 5 bases between the two ends. CDR3 residues: CASIVETQYF. The DNA of the CDR3 is TGTGCCAGCATTGTGGAGACCCAGTACTTC.

V gene TRBV7-3 combines with J gene TRBJ2-3, with 10 bases that match TRBD2. Germline loops: CDR1 SGHTA, CDR2 FQGTGA. The junction had 5 bases not matched to a gene; V was cut back by 5 bases and J by 3 bases. The CDR3 covers 15 residues. The CDR3 nucleotides read TGTGCCAGCAGCCGTACTAGCGGGGTTACAGATACGCAGTATTTT. It codes for CASSRTSGVTDTQYF.

DNA for the CDR3: TGTGCCAGCAGCTTAAATGCGCAGCTAAATCAGCCCCAGCATTTT. This translates into CASSLNAQLNQPQHF. This sequence joins TRBV7-9 and TRBJ1-5; D remains ambiguous. Trimming removed 2 bases at V and 4 bases at J, with 12 bases between. This CDR3 is built from 15 residues. Germline V gene lookup returns CDR1 SEHNR and CDR2 FQNEAQ (reference sequence).

V and J are TRBV29-1 and TRBJ2-5; D is ambiguous. The ends were cut back, 0 bases at V and 5 bases at J, with 16 bases in the middle. Germline V CDR1 and CDR2: SQVTM, ANQGSEA. This CDR3 contains 15 residues. The CDR3 bases are TGCAGCGTTGAAGATCGTAGTACGTTCGCGGAGACCCAGTACTTC. Its protein product is CSVEDRSTFAETQYF.

The chain has TRBV29-1 and TRBJ1-5, with TRBD1 as a possible D gene (5 bases). CDR1 and CDR2 from the germline V gene are SQVTM and ANQGSEA. Trimming removed 5 bases at V and 0 bases at J, with 8 bases between. CDR3 size: 13 residues. The CDR3 nucleotides read TGCAGCGTTCAAGGGGATAGCAATCAGCCCCAGCATTTT. Translation: CSVQGDSNQPQHF.

The chain has TRBV29-1 and TRBJ2-3, with 7 bases aligning to TRBD2. V gave up 0 bases and J gave up 2 bases; unmatched junction bases: 5. Germline assignment: CDR1 SQVTM and CDR2 ANQGSEA. The CDR3 length is 15 residues. In DNA form, the CDR3 reads TGCAGCGTTGAAGATACCGGGAGGTCCACAGATACGCAGTATTTT. Amino acids: CSVEDTGRSTDTQYF.

The chain carries TRBV30 and TRBJ2-2; possible D gene TRBD2, 5 bases. Trimming cost V 2 bases and J 1 base, with 11 bases left between them. Germline lookup yields CDR1 GTSNPN and CDR2 SVGIG (reference sequence). The CDR3 totals 15 residues. The CDR3 protein is CAWSIFGKNTGELFF. CDR3 bases: TGTGCCTGGAGTATCTTCGGGAAGAACACCGGGGAGCTGTTTTTT.

CDR3 nucleotides: TGTGCCATCAGTGTAGAGGACAATCAGCCCCAGCATTTT. Encoded protein: CAISVEDNQPQHF. J is TRBJ1-5 and V is TRBV10-3; D gene unclear. Germline CDR1 and CDR2: ENHRY and SYGVKD. Trimming took 4 bases from V and 3 from J, leaving 7 bases between them. CDR3 length: 13 amino acids.

The chain combines TRBV30 with TRBJ1-5; unclear D gene. The CDR3 sequence is 15 residues long. V was cut by 3 bases and J by 3 bases, with 15 bases left in between. Germline V gene data show CDR1 as GTSNPN and CDR2 as SVGIG (reference sequence). The CDR3 DNA sequence: TGTGCCTGGAGCCAGAGCGACACAATCAATCAGCCCCAGCATTTT. This encodes CAWSQSDTINQPQHF.

This sequence joins TRBV27 and TRBJ1-4; TRBD1 aligns across 7 bases. Per germline, CDR1 MNHEY and CDR2 SMNVEV (reference sequence). The ends lost 7 bases at V and 8 bases at J; junction bases unmatched: 10. The CDR3 consists of 14 residues. The CDR3 spells CASTHRQGNEKLFF. CDR3 nucleotides: TGTGCCAGCACCCATAGACAGGGTAACGAAAAACTGTTTTTT. Full variable domain (outside the CDR3, taken from reference TRBV27 and TRBJ1-4): EAQVTQNPRYLITVTGKKLTVTCSQNMNHEYMSWYRQDPGLGLRQIYYSMNVEVTDKGDVPEGYKVSRKEKRNFPLILESPSPNQTSLYFCASTHRQGNEKLFFGSGTQLSVL.

This chain joins TRBV19 and TRBJ2-6; the D gene is possibly TRBD1 (5 bases). The length of the CDR3 is 15 residues. Germline V CDR1 and CDR2: LNHDA, SQIVND (reference sequence). Trimming shortened V by 2 bases and J by 2 bases, and 7 bases separated the two germline ends. The CDR3 loop is CASSIWGTGANVLTF. The CDR3 DNA reads as TGTGCCAGTAGTATATGGGGCACTGGGGCCAACGTCCTGACTTTC.

This clone was seen a handful of times. The chain links TRBV28 to TRBJ2-3; tentative D call: TRBD1 (5 bases). Per the germline V gene, CDR1 is MDHEN and CDR2 is SYDVKM. The V and J ends lost 7 bases and 4 bases respectively, with 15 bases between them. The CDR3 extends over 14 amino acids. Here the CDR3 DNA reads TGTGCCAGCAACAGGCTCAAGGGCGCAGATACGCAGTATTTT. Translation: CASNRLKGADTQYF.

The chain uses TRBV30 and TRBJ1-2; tentatively, D is TRBD1 (5 bases). Trimming removed 0 bases at V and 12 bases at J, with 17 bases between. This CDR3 is 13 amino acids long. CDR1 and CDR2 (germline): GTSNPN, SVGIG (reference sequence). CDR3 in DNA: TGTGCCTGGAGTGTACCCGGGGAAGGGACCCACACCTTC. Its protein product is CAWSVPGEGTHTF. The full variable domain, its missing parts supplied by reference TRBV30 and TRBJ1-2, is SQTIHQWPATLVQPVGSPLSLECTVEGTSNPNLYWYRQAAGRGLQLLFYSVGIGQISSEVPQNLSASRPQDRQFILSSKKLLLSDSGFYLCAWSVPGEGTHTFGSGTRLTVV.

This chain joins TRBV20-1 and TRBJ1-1; no firm D call. The V end lost 0 bases, the J end lost 5 bases, and 4 bases lay between the germline ends. This CDR3 is built from 11 residues. Germline CDR1 reads DFQATT; CDR2 reads SNEGSKA (reference sequence). The CDR3 here is CSARDWTEAFF. The CDR3 nucleotides are TGCAGTGCTAGAGATTGGACTGAAGCTTTCTTT.

This clone was seen a handful of times. This CDR3 is CASSFGTGGTEAFF. The CDR3 nucleotides read TGTGCCAGCAGCTTCGGCACGGGGGGCACTGAAGCTTTCTTT. The genes are TRBV7-9 and TRBJ1-1; D possibly corresponds to TRBD1 (5 bases). The V end was cut by 3 bases, the J end by 4 bases, with 12 bases between. The CDR3 contains 14 residues. The germline CDR1 and CDR2 sequences are SEHNR and FQNEAQ (reference sequence).